This entry lists 10 T cell receptor beta chains sequenced from one sample in a study of shared clonotypes between healthy human individuals. Measured with immunoSEQ multiplex PCR; TCRdb has only the in-frame clones, and not every one. The sample has millions of clones, roughly nine tenths seen once; the top ten hold around 0.14%. Sequenced: naive CD4+ T cells sorted from blood. Subset reported: CD45RA+ positively selected. These receptors were taken from a young man in good health.

V and J are TRBV4-3 and TRBJ2-3; possible D gene TRBD1, 5 bases. The CDR3 consists of 17 residues. Germline CDR1 and CDR2: LGHNA and YSLEER. The V and J ends lost 0 bases and 2 bases respectively, with 15 bases between them. The CDR3 DNA is TGCGCCAGCAGCCAAGATAGAGGACACTATTACACAGATACGCAGTATTTT. This codes for CASSQDRGHYYTDTQYF.

The V gene is TRBV6-5, the J gene TRBJ2-5; D gene unclear. CDR1 is MNHEY and CDR2 is SVGAGI in the germline V gene. The CDR3 has 13 amino acids. V was cut by 7 bases and J by 11 bases, with 20 bases left in between. Written as DNA, the CDR3 is TGTGCCAGCACTCTACCCGGTGGGCAGGCACAGTACTTC. Amino acid sequence: CASTLPGGQAQYF.

The CDR3 region is CASRFSGASTDTQYF. As DNA, the CDR3 is TGCGCCAGCAGATTTAGCGGGGCAAGCACAGATACGCAGTATTTT. The J gene is TRBJ2-3, the V gene TRBV5-1; 8 bases align to TRBD2. The J segment lost 0 bases and the V segment lost 5 bases, leaving 5 bases of the junction unmatched. Germline lookup yields CDR1 SGHRS and CDR2 YFSETQ. CDR3 length equals 15 residues.

The rearrangement uses TRBV5-1 and TRBJ2-2; TRBD1 agrees at 7 bases. V was clipped by 3 bases and J by 5 bases; unmatched bases: 4. The CDR3 runs 14 residues. Germline CDR1 and CDR2: SGHRS and YFSETQ. This CDR3 is CASSWTQGTGELFF. In nucleotides, the CDR3 is TGCGCCAGCAGCTGGACACAGGGGACCGGGGAGCTGTTTTTT.

Remarks on this clone: The same CDR3 can be traced to other DNA sequences in this sample. The chain combines TRBV7-9 with TRBJ1-2; 7 nucleotides match TRBD1. The CDR3 is 13 residues long. Germline loops: CDR1 SEHNR, CDR2 FQNEAQ (reference sequence). V was pared by 3 bases and J by 4 bases, with 2 bases of the junction left unmatched. CDR3 in amino acids: CASSLGQIYGYTF. CDR3 bases: TGTGCCAGCAGCTTGGGACAGATCTATGGCTACACCTTC.

Details on this clone: Distinct nucleotide sequences in the sample also encode this CDR3. The V and J genes are TRBV6-6 and TRBJ1-1; tentatively, D is TRBD1 (6 bases). Trimming shortened V by 2 bases and J by 2 bases, and 9 bases separated the two germline ends. Germline V CDR1 and CDR2: MNHNY, SVGAGI (reference sequence). This CDR3 contains 14 residues. The CDR3 here is CASSYPGVNTEAFF. CDR3 DNA sequence: TGTGCCAGCAGTTACCCAGGGGTAAACACTGAAGCTTTCTTT.

The chain has TRBV7-2 and TRBJ2-3; 9 bases are shared with TRBD2. The CDR3 runs 16 residues. Germline V gene sequence: CDR1 SGHTA, CDR2 FQGNSA. Losses at the gene ends were 5 bases for V and 2 bases for J; bases not matched to a gene: 8. CDR3 sequence: CASSPTGTSLTDTQYF. The CDR3 coding sequence is TGTGCCAGCAGCCCGACAGGGACTAGCCTCACAGATACGCAGTATTTT.

The genes are TRBV9 and TRBJ2-3, with 9 nucleotides matching TRBD2. The V segment lost 3 bases and the J segment 3 bases; nucleotides outside the gene matches: 8. This CDR3 contains 16 residues. In germline, CDR1 is SGDLS, CDR2 YYNGEE. The CDR3 reads CASSAPRREGTDTQYF. Written as DNA, the CDR3 is TGTGCCAGCAGCGCCCCCCGGCGGGAGGGGACAGATACGCAGTATTTT.

V and J are TRBV2 and TRBJ2-7; 8 positions agree with TRBD2. V shed 8 bases and J 1 base; nucleotides not matched to a gene: 7. Germline values: CDR1 SNHLY, CDR2 FYNNEI. The CDR3 has 14 residues. The CDR3 spells CASSTRGRSYEQYF. CDR3 in DNA: TGTGCCAGCTCTACACGCGGGAGGTCCTACGAGCAGTACTTC.

The V gene is TRBV7-2, the J gene TRBJ2-2, with 7 bases identical to TRBD2. Germline V lookup: CDR1 SGHTA, CDR2 FQGNSA. V trimming: 3 bases; J trimming: 3 bases; junction bases outside the gene matches: 4. This CDR3 is built from 15 residues. CDR3 nucleotides: TGTGCCAGCAGCTTTGGGGACTATTACACCGGGGAGCTGTTTTTT. This encodes CASSFGDYYTGELFF. The full variable domain, with the rest looked up from reference TRBV7-2 and TRBJ2-2, is GAGVSQSPSNKVTEKGKDVELRCDPISGHTALYWYRQSLGQGLEFLIYFQGNSAPDKSGLPSDRFSAERTGGSVSTLTIQRTQQEDSAVYLCASSFGDYYTGELFFGEGSRLTVL.